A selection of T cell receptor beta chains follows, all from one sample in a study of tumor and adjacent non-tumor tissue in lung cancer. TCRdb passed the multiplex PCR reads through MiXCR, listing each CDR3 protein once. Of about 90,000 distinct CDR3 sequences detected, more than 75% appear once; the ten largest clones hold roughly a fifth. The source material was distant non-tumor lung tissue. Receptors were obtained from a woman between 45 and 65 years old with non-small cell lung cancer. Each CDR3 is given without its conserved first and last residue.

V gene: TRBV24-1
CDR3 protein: ATIDFRQPNGQY

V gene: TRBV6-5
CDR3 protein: ASSYSCTGDFYEQY

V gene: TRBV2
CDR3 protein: ASSPKGELSGANVLT

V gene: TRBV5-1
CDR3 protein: ANSLPAGGDNEQF

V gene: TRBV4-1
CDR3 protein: ASSRGGTAGVQFGANVLT

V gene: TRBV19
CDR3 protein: ASSKGYTDTQY

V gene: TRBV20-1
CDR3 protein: SASTSGITYEQY

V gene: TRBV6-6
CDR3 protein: ASSLQGHTDKQY

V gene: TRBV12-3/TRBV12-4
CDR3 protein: ASSEWEEQH

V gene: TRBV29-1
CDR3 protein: SVTPVRSAWGNEQF

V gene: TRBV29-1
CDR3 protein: SVCMGADTQY

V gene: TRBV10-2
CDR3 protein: ASSGLGGTETLPGKLF

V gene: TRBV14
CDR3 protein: ASSQIHAYEQY

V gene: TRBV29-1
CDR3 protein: NMKEQGSYGYT

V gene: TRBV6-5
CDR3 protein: GSREDSSWY

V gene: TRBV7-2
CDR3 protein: ASSPRGPQTNEHF